A selection of T cell receptor beta chains follows, all from one sample in a study of cytomegalovirus exposure and HLA in healthy donors. TCRdb's copy holds only in-frame clones and misses some; the assay was immunoSEQ multiplex PCR. This table holds about 150,000 clones, around 80% found once. The sample taken for sequencing was PBMCs. Receptor source: a man in his thirties or forties in good health and CMV-seropositive. The CDR3 runs from the conserved cysteine through the conserved F or W. The order of the fields is CDR3 DNA, CDR3 protein, J gene, D gene, clone size, V gene. A D gene is named only where the DNA matches it firmly. Size values are once, few and many counts, or a class for expanded clones, and some rows have none.

DNA: TGTGCCAGCAGTCCTGGGGGGTGGCCCCAGCATTTT
CDR3: CASSPGGWPQHF
J: TRBJ1-5
D: .
size: .
V: TRBV6-5

DNA: TGTGCCAGCAGTGATATCGCGGGACAGACCCAGTACTTC
CDR3: CASSDIAGQTQYF
J: TRBJ2-5
D: .
size: .
V: TRBV6-4

DNA: TGTGCCAGCACTCAGGGGACAGGATCACGTTCACCCCTCCACTTT
CDR3: CASTQGTGSRSPLHF
J: TRBJ1-6
D: TRBD1
size: few
V: TRBV2

DNA: TGTGCCAGCAGCCGAGCCCAGCAGGGGGAATATACGCAGTATTTT
CDR3: CASSRAQQGEYTQYF
J: TRBJ2-3
D: TRBD1
size: .
V: TRBV11-2

DNA: TGTGCCAGCAGCCTTCCGGGCGGGAAGAATGAGCAGTTCTTC
CDR3: CASSLPGGKNEQFF
J: TRBJ2-1
D: .
size: .
V: TRBV7-8

DNA: TGTGCCAGCAGTTATGTGAGGGGGCACGAGCAGTACTTC
CDR3: CASSYVRGHEQYF
J: TRBJ2-7
D: TRBD1
size: .
V: TRBV6-5

DNA: TGTGCCAGCAGCGCCCGGACAGGGGAGGTTCAGCCCCAGCATTTT
CDR3: CASSARTGEVQPQHF
J: TRBJ1-5
D: TRBD1
size: .
V: TRBV11-2

DNA: TGTGCCAGTAGTATAGATCGGAGGGGCACAAATGGCTACACCTTC
CDR3: CASSIDRRGTNGYTF
J: TRBJ1-2
D: .
size: .
V: TRBV19

DNA: TGTGCCAGCAGAGAGGCGGGAGGCGGGAATCAGCCCCAGCATTTT
CDR3: CASREAGGGNQPQHF
J: TRBJ1-5
D: .
size: .
V: TRBV6-1

DNA: TGCGCCAGCAGCTTTACAGGGGGCGGCGTTAATTCACCCCTCCACTTT
CDR3: CASSFTGGGVNSPLHF
J: TRBJ1-6
D: TRBD1
size: .
V: TRBV5-1

DNA: TGTGCCAGCGCCTCGGCTGAAGCTTTCTTT
CDR3: CASASAEAFF
J: TRBJ1-1
D: .
size: .
V: TRBV11-2

DNA: TGCAGCGTTACCCGCTTGCTGACAGGGTTTACCTCTGGGGCCAACGTCCTGACTTTC
CDR3: CSVTRLLTGFTSGANVLTF
J: TRBJ2-6
D: TRBD1
size: few
V: TRBV29-1

DNA: TGTGCCAGCAGCTCTGGACTAGCGGAGACAGATACGCAGTATTTT
CDR3: CASSSGLAETDTQYF
J: TRBJ2-3
D: TRBD2
size: .
V: TRBV7-9

DNA: TGTGCCAGCAGCGCCCCATTGACAGGGAACACCGGGGAGCTGTTTTTT
CDR3: CASSAPLTGNTGELFF
J: TRBJ2-2
D: .
size: .
V: TRBV9

DNA: TGTGCCAGCAGTTCTGGTTGGACAGGGAAAGAGACCCAGTACTTC
CDR3: CASSSGWTGKETQYF
J: TRBJ2-5
D: TRBD1
size: .
V: TRBV28

DNA: TGTGCCAGTAGTTTCTACAGTATCTCTGGAAACACCATATATTTT
CDR3: CASSFYSISGNTIYF
J: TRBJ1-3
D: .
size: .
V: TRBV19

DNA: TGTGCCACCAGCAGGTTAACTAGCGGGCAAATCAATGAGCAGTTCTTC
CDR3: CATSRLTSGQINEQFF
J: TRBJ2-1
D: TRBD2
size: .
V: TRBV15

DNA: TGTGCCGCAACAAGAGCGGGGGGCTACACCTTC
CDR3: CAATRAGGYTF
J: TRBJ1-2
D: .
size: .
V: TRBV30

DNA: TGTGCCAGTAGAAAGTGGCCAATCGACAGGGGGCCCGCTGGCTACACCTTC
CDR3: CASRKWPIDRGPAGYTF
J: TRBJ1-2
D: TRBD1
size: .
V: TRBV19

DNA: TGCAGTGCTAACAAGGAGAACATTCAGTACTTC
CDR3: CSANKENIQYF
J: TRBJ2-4
D: .
size: .
V: TRBV20-1

DNA: TGTGCCAGCAGCATTTACTCGAACAGGATTAACTATGGCTACACCTTC
CDR3: CASSIYSNRINYGYTF
J: TRBJ1-2
D: .
size: .
V: TRBV9

DNA: TGCGCCAGCAGAACCGAGACTAGATTTCCTTCGGATGAGCAGTTCTTC
CDR3: CASRTETRFPSDEQFF
J: TRBJ2-1
D: .
size: .
V: TRBV5-1

DNA: TGTGCCAGCAGTGAAGCGAAATTTGGCGGGAGTGCTAGCACAGATACGCAGTATTTT
CDR3: CASSEAKFGGSASTDTQYF
J: TRBJ2-3
D: TRBD2
size: .
V: TRBV6-1

DNA: TGTGCCAGTAGTCAGGATCAGGGGAGATCCTACAATGAGCAGTTCTTC
CDR3: CASSQDQGRSYNEQFF
J: TRBJ2-1
D: .
size: .
V: TRBV19

DNA: TGTGCCAGCAGTGCCGCCGGGGAAGGCTCGTACAATGAGCAGTTCTTC
CDR3: CASSAAGEGSYNEQFF
J: TRBJ2-1
D: .
size: .
V: TRBV6-4

DNA: TGTGCCAGCAGACTAGCGGGGGACACCGGGGAGCTGTTTTTT
CDR3: CASRLAGDTGELFF
J: TRBJ2-2
D: TRBD2
size: .
V: TRBV27

DNA: TGTGCTAGTGGTTGGGGCGGGATAAACGGGGCCAATGAGCAGTTCTTC
CDR3: CASGWGGINGANEQFF
J: TRBJ2-1
D: .
size: .
V: TRBV12-5

DNA: TGTGCCAGCAGCTTAGACAGGGTGAAAACCGGGGAGCTGTTTTTT
CDR3: CASSLDRVKTGELFF
J: TRBJ2-2
D: .
size: .
V: TRBV7-2

DNA: TGCGCCAGCAGCCAAGGACCAGGGGGTCGGAACGCCTTC
CDR3: CASSQGPGGRNAF
J: TRBJ1-2
D: TRBD1
size: .
V: TRBV4-1

DNA: TGCGCCAGCAGCTTTCGGCTACCTAGCGGGGGGGGCAATGAGCAGTTCTTC
CDR3: CASSFRLPSGGGNEQFF
J: TRBJ2-1
D: TRBD2
size: .
V: TRBV5-1

DNA: TGTGCCACTACACGACAGGTCCTCTCTGGGGCCAACGTCCTGACTTTC
CDR3: CATTRQVLSGANVLTF
J: TRBJ2-6
D: .
size: few
V: TRBV28

DNA: TGTGCCAGCAGTGCCCCCACAGGGGGCCCCTACAATGAGCAGTTCTTC
CDR3: CASSAPTGGPYNEQFF
J: TRBJ2-1
D: TRBD1
size: few
V: TRBV6-1

DNA: TGTGCCAGCAGTTACCGGGGGGGCCGAACCTCCTACGAGCAGTACTTC
CDR3: CASSYRGGRTSYEQYF
J: TRBJ2-7
D: TRBD2
size: .
V: TRBV6-5

DNA: TGTGCCAGCAGCCCCCTCGGGGACAGGGCAATCGAGCAGTACTTC
CDR3: CASSPLGDRAIEQYF
J: TRBJ2-7
D: TRBD1
size: .
V: TRBV6-5

DNA: TGTGCCAGCAGCTTAGGTGCCAGCGGGATATCCTACGAGCAGTACTTC
CDR3: CASSLGASGISYEQYF
J: TRBJ2-7
D: TRBD2
size: .
V: TRBV7-9

DNA: TGCGCCAGCAGCCAAATACAGAAGCCAGAGACCCAGTACTTC
CDR3: CASSQIQKPETQYF
J: TRBJ2-5
D: .
size: .
V: TRBV4-1

DNA: TGTGCCAGCAGCTTAGTAGGGGGGGGGTTATACAATGAGCAGTTCTTC
CDR3: CASSLVGGGLYNEQFF
J: TRBJ2-1
D: .
size: .
V: TRBV7-6

DNA: TGCGCCAGCAGTCCGGAGCCTGGGTCACCCCTCCACTTT
CDR3: CASSPEPGSPLHF
J: TRBJ1-6
D: .
size: .
V: TRBV5-1

DNA: TGTGCCAGCAGTCTCGGACAGGGTTACGAGCAGTACTTC
CDR3: CASSLGQGYEQYF
J: TRBJ2-7
D: TRBD1
size: few
V: TRBV9

DNA: TGTGCCAGCAGCTGGGGGGTCTACGAGCAGTACTTC
CDR3: CASSWGVYEQYF
J: TRBJ2-7
D: .
size: .
V: TRBV2